The source of this T cell receptor (beta chain) is a study of beta chain features in type 1 diabetes (dated by TCRdb to about 2018). At the level of the whole study: Mean age, gender distribution, total cell number and subset yield were not different between patients and healthy donors. A total of some 110 million sorted cells were examined across all samples, and a strong correlation was observed between cell number per subset and RNA yield. The study compared TCRB repertoires of sorted circulating CD4+ T cell subsets between recently diagnosed type 1 diabetes patients and matched healthy donors. Naive and central memory subsets were obtained from all 30 or so donors, but regulatory and stem cell-like memory subsets were isolated from only 8 patients and roughly 8 healthy donors.

The High Capacity cDNA Reverse Transcription Kit was used to reverse transcribe all of the isolated RNA, meaning that expressed TCRB transcripts were what got sequenced. Naive, central memory and regulatory T cell samples underwent deep immunoSEQ sequencing, averaging about 3.57 million total reads per sample. After sorted cells were lysed in RLT buffer, RNA was extracted with DNase-treated RNeasy Micro or Mini kits, with the choice depending on cell number. Each cell subset was processed separately to prevent cross-contamination, with patient and healthy donor samples processed together. The immunoSEQ multiplex PCR was used to amplify TCRB sequences from cDNA, yielding 87-bp fragments that span the CDR3 region. The amplicons were sequenced using the Illumina HiSeq platform. In the source study's methods: PCR bias was corrected computationally using synthetic template baselines, and reads within Hamming distance 2 were collapsed, with unmergeable singletons discarded. Reads were aligned against IMGT to assign V, D and J genes, CDR3 length and insertions or deletions at six rearrangement sites. Clonotype counts were normalized to sorted cell number within each subset before computing true diversity and Gini coefficients with the tcR R package. The overlap coefficient, calculated on TCRB nucleotide sequences, was used to quantify repertoire sharing. Sourced from immuneACCESS, this table was stored by TCRdb with only in-frame sequences that have V and J called. A share of the clones is absent; for the studies checked, an unresolved V gene accounts for under half, and the remainder has no known explanation. Clone size and V and J calls were adopted from that table, with D and trimming inferred from the DNA. The table for this sample lists about 120,000 clones; around a sixth of them were counted only once. The ten top clones hold 2% to 3% of the sample.

Via the germline V gene, CDR1 is SNHLY and CDR2 FYNNEI. Trimming at the junction amounts to 1 base on V and 4 bases on J, and the germline ends lie 10 bases apart. Taken from cysteine to phenylalanine, the CDR3 has 14 residues. Kept here is only the CDR3 DNA, which spans 42 bases and is read in frame from base 1. This clone was observed many times. What antigen it recognizes has not been identified. No base quality values were provided; no much bigger clone lies one nucleotide off. The full study reports these points: Naive, central memory and regulatory TCRB repertoires appeared more similar among patients than among healthy donors. A moderate but significant shortening of TCRB CDR3 length was observed in type 1 diabetes patients in all four CD4+ subsets. Patients with type 1 diabetes made fewer insertions and deleted more nucleotides at VDJ recombination sites, implying thymic rearrangement abnormalities. Because cDNA was sequenced instead of genomic DNA, activated cells with high expression could be over-represented, although the groups did not differ in activation or CD3 levels. HLA sub-analyses involved small numbers of individuals, so any influence of HLA type on TCRB rearrangement remained unresolved. PCR might favor shorter templates, but patient and control samples were amplified and corrected together, so any skew would affect both groups equally.

Each donor gave one peripheral blood draw, approximately 110 mL on average, collected into heparinised tubes. Naive, central memory, regulatory and stem cell-like memory CD4+ T cells were sorted on a BD FACSAria II using a panel including CD45RO, CCR7, CD25, CD127, CD95 and CD27. Every sorted population had a purity above 95%. PBMCs were isolated immediately by Lymphoprep density gradient centrifugation and stained directly without culture. Samples were stained and sorted in pairs, with one healthy donor and one patient per experiment, so that batch effects were minimized. The rearrangement joined TRBV2 to TRBJ2-5; the best D guess is TRBD1, with 5 bases matching. Material: central memory CD4+ T cells from blood. The receptor was isolated from a young man with type 1 diabetes. The bases are TGTGCCAGCAGTGAAGGGCCAGGGTCAGAGACCCAGTACTTC. Translated, this gives CASSEGPGSETQYF.